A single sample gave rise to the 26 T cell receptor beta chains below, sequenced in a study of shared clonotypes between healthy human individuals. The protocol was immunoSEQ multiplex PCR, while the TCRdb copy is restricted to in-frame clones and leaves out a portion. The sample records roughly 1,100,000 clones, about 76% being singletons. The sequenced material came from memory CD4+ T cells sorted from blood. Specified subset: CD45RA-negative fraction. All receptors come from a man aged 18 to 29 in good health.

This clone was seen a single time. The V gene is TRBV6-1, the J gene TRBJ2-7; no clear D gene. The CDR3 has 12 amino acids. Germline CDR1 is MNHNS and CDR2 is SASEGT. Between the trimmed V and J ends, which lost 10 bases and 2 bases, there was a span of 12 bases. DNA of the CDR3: TGTGCCACCCGGACCCAGACCTACGAGCAGTACTTC. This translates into CATRTQTYEQYF.

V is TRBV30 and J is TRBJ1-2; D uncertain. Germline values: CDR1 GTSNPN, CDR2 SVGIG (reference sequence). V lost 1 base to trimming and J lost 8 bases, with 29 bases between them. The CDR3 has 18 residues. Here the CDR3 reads CAWSGSHPPPSGGQGYTF. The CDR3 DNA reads TGTGCCTGGAGTGGTTCCCACCCACCTCCCTCGGGAGGGCAGGGCTACACCTTC.

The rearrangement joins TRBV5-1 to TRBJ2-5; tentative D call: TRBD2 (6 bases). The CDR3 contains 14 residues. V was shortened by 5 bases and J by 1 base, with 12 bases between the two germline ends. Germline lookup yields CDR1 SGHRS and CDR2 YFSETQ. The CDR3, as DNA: TGCGCCAGCAGTAGCGGACGGAGCCAAGAGACCCAGTACTTC. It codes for CASSSGRSQETQYF.

The CDR3: CASSEMGGRETQYF. Written as DNA, the CDR3 is TGTGCCAGCAGTGAAATGGGGGGGAGGGAGACCCAGTACTTC. The rearrangement uses TRBV2 and TRBJ2-5; 7 positions agree with TRBD2. The CDR3 contains 14 residues. Germline V lookup: CDR1 SNHLY, CDR2 FYNNEI. V shed 2 bases, J shed 5 bases, and the junction held 5 bases outside the gene matches.

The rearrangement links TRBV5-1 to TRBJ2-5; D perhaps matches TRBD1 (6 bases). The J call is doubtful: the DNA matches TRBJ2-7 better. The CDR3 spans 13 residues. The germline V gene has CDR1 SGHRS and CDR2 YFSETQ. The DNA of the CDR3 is TGCGCCAGCAGCTCACGGACAGAGGGCGAGCAGTACTTC. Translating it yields CASSSRTEGEQYF.

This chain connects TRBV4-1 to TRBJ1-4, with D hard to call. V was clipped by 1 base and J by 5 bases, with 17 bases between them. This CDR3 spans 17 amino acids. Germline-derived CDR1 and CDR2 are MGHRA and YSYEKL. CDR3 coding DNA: TGCGCCAGCAGCCAAGGGACCAACACTGCGACGAATGAAAAACTGTTTTTT. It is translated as CASSQGTNTATNEKLFF.

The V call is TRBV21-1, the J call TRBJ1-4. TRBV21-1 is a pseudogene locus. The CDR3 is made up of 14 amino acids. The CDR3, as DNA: TGTGCCAGGATCCCCGGGGACGCTAATGAAAAACTGTTTTTT. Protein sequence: CARIPGDANEKLFF.

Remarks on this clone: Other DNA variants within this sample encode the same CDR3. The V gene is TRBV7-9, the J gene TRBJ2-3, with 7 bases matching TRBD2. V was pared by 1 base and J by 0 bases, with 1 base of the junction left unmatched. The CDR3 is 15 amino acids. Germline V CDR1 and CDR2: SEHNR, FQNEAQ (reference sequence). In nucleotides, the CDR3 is TGTGCCAGCAGCTTAGAGCGGGGAAGCACAGATACGCAGTATTTT. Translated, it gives CASSLERGSTDTQYF.

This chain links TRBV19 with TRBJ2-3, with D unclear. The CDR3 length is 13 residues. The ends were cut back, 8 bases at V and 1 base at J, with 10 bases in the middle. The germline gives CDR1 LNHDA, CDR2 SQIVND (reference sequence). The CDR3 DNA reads TGTGCCAGTCGCGAGATTCGCACAGATACGCAGTATTTT. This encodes CASREIRTDTQYF.

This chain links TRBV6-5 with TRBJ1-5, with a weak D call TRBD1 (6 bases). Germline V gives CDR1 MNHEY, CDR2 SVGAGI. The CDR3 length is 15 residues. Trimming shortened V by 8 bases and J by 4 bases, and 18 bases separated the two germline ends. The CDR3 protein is CASCPLTGNNQPQHF. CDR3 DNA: TGTGCCAGCTGTCCTCTGACAGGCAATAATCAGCCCCAGCATTTT.

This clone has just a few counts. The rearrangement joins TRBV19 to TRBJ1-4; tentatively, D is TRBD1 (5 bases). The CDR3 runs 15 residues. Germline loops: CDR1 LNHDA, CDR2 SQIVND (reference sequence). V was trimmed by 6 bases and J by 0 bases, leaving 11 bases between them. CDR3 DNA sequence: TGTGCCAGTAGCAGGAGGACAACAACTAATGAAAAACTGTTTTTT. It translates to CASSRRTTTNEKLFF. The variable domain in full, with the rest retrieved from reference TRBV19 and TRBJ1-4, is DGGITQSPKYLFRKEGQNVTLSCEQNLNHDAMYWYRQDPGQGLRLIYYSQIVNDFQKGDIAEGYSVSREKKESFPLTVTSAQKNPTAFYLCASSRRTTTNEKLFFGSGTQLSVL.

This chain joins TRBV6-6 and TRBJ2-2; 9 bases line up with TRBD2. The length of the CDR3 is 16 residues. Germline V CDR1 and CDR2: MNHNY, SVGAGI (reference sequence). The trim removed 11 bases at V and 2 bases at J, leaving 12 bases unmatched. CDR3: CAAALRTSVNTGELFF. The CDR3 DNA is TGTGCCGCAGCCCTCCGGACTAGCGTTAACACCGGGGAGCTGTTTTTT.

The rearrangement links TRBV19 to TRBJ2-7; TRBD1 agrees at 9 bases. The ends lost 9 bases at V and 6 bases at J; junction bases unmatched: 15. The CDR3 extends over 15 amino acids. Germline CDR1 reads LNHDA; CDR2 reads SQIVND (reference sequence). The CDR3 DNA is TGTGCCAGCCAATATTCCGGGACAGGGACCGGCGAGCAGTACTTC. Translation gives CASQYSGTGTGEQYF.

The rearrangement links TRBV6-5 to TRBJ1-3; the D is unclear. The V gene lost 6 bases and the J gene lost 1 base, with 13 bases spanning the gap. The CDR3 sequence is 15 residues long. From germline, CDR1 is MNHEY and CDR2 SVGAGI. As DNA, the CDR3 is TGTGCCAGCAGGATCTCGGGGTCATCTGGAAACACCATATATTTT. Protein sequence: CASRISGSSGNTIYF.

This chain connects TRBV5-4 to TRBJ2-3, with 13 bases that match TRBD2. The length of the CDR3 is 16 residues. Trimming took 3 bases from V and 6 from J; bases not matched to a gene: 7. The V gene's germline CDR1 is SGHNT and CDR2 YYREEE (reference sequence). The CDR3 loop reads CASSSPLAGGRDTQYF. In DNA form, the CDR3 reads TGTGCCAGCAGCTCCCCACTAGCGGGGGGGCGTGATACGCAGTATTTT.

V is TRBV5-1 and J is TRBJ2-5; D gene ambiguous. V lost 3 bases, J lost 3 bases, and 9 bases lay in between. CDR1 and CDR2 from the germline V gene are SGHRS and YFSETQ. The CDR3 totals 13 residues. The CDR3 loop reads CASSSHSKETQYF. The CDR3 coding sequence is TGCGCCAGCAGCTCCCATTCTAAAGAGACCCAGTACTTC.

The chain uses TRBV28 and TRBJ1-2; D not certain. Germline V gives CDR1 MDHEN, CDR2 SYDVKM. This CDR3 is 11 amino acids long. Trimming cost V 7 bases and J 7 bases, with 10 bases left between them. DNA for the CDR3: TGTGCCAGCACCTCCGGGTTTGGCTACACCTTC. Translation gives CASTSGFGYTF.

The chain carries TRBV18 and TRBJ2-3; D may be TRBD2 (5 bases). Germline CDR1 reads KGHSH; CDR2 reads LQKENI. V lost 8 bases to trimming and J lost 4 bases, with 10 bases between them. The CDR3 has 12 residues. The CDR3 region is CASRTRSDTQYF. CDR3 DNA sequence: TGTGCCAGCCGAACTAGATCAGATACGCAGTATTTT. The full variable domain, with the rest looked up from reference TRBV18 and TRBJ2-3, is NAGVMQNPRHLVRRRGQEARLRCSPMKGHSHVYWYRQLPEEGLKFMVYLQKENIIDESGMPKERFSAEFPKEGPSILRIQQVVRGDSAAYFCASRTRSDTQYFGPGTRLTVL.

The CDR3 DNA follows: TGTGCCAGCAGTTACTCTTCGGGGTCGGGAAACACCATATATTTT. It codes for CASSYSSGSGNTIYF. The chain is built from TRBV6-6 and TRBJ1-3, with D uncertain. CDR3 length: 15 residues. Germline V gene lookup returns CDR1 MNHNY and CDR2 SVGAGI (reference sequence). V dropped 0 bases and J dropped 4 bases, with 10 bases sitting between them.

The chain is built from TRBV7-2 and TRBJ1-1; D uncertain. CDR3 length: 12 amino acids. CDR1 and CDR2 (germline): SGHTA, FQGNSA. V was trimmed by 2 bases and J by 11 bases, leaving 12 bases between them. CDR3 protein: CASSLSLGEAFF. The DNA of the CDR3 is TGTGCCAGCAGCTTATCCCTTGGCGAGGCTTTCTTT. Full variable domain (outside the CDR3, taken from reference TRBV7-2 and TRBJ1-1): GAGVSQSPSNKVTEKGKDVELRCDPISGHTALYWYRQSLGQGLEFLIYFQGNSAPDKSGLPSDRFSAERTGGSVSTLTIQRTQQEDSAVYLCASSLSLGEAFFGQGTRLTVV.

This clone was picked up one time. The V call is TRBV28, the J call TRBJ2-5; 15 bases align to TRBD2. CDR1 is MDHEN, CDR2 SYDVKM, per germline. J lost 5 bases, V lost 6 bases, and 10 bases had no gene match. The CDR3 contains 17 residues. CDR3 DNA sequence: TGTGCCAGCAGCTGGACTAGCGGGGGGGCCGTCACGGAGACCCAGTACTTC. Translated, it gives CASSWTSGGAVTETQYF.

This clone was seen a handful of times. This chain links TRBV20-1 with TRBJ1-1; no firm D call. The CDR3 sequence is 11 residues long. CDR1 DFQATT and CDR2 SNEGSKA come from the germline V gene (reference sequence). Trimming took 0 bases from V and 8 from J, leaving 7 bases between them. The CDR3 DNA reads TGCAGTGCTAGAGACAGAAACGAAGCTTTCTTT. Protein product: CSARDRNEAFF.

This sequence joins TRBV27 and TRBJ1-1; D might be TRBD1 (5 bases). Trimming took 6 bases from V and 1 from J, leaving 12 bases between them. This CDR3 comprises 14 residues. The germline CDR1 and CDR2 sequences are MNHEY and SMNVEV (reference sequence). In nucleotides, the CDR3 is TGTGCCAGCAGCCTGGGACGTCGGAACACTGAAGCTTTCTTT. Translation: CASSLGRRNTEAFF.

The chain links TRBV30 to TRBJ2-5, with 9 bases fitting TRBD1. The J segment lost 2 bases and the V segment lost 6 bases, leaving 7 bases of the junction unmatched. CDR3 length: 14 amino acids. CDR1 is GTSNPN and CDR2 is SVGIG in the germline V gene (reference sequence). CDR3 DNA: TGTGCCTGCCCAACGGACAGGGGACAAGAGACCCAGTACTTC. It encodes CACPTDRGQETQYF.

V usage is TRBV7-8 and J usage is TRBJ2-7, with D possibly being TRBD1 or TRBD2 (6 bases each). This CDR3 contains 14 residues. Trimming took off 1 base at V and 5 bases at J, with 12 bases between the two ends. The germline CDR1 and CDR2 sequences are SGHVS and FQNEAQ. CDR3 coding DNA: TGTGCCAGCAGCTTAGTGGGGGGCGGTAACGAGCAGTACTTC. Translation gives CASSLVGGGNEQYF.

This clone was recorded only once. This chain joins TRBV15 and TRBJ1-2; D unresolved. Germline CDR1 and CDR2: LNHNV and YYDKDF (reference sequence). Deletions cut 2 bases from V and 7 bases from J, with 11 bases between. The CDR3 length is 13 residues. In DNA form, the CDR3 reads TGTGCCACCAGCAGACCTACGTATGCTGGCTACACCTTC. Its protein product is CATSRPTYAGYTF.